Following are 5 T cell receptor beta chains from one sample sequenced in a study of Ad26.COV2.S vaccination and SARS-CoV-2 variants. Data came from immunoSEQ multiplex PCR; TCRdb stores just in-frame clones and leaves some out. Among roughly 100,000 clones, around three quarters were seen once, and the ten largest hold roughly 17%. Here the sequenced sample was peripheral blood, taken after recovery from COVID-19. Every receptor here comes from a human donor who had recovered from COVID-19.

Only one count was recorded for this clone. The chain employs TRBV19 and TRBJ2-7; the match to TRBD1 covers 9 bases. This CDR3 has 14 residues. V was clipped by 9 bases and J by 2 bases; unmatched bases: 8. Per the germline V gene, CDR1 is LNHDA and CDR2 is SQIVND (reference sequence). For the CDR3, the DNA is TGTGCCAGCAACGTCGGGACAGGGCCCTACGAGCAGTACTTC. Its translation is CASNVGTGPYEQYF.

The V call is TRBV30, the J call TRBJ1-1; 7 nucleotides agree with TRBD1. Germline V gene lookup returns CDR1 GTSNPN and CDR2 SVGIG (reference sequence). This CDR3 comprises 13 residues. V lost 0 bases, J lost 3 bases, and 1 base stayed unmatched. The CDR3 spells CAWSVQGDTEAFF. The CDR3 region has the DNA TGTGCCTGGAGTGTCCAGGGGGACACTGAAGCTTTCTTT.

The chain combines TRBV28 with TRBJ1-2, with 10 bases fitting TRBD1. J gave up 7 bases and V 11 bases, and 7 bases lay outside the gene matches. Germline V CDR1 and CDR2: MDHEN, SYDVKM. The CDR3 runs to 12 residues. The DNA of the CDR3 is TGTGCCGGACAGGGGGGGGCGGGTGGCTACACCTTC. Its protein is CAGQGGAGGYTF.

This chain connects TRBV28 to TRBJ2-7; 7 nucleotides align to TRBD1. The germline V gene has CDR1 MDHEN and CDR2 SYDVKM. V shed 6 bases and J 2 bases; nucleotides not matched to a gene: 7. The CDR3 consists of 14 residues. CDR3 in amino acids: CASSTPGQTYEQYF. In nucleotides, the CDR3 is TGTGCCAGCAGCACTCCGGGACAGACCTACGAGCAGTACTTC. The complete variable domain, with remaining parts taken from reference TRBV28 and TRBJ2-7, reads DVKVTQSSRYLVKRTGEKVFLECVQDMDHENMFWYRQDPGLGLRLIYFSYDVKMKEKGDIPEGYSVSREKKERFSLILESASTNQTSMYLCASSTPGQTYEQYFGPGTRLTVT.

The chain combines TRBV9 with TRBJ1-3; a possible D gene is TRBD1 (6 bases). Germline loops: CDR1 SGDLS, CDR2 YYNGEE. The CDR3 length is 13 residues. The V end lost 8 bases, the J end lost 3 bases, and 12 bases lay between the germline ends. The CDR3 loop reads CASTRGDGNTIYF. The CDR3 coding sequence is TGTGCCAGTACAAGGGGGGATGGAAACACCATATATTTT.